This TCR beta chain emerged from a study of blood T cells in healthy people across ages. This clonotype came up once. A second PCR, run for roughly 7 to 11 cycles, used a sample-barcoded 5' primer plus a J-beta primer mix. TCRdb passed the 5' RACE reads through MiXCR, listing each CDR3 protein once. The sample shows around 1,000,000 distinct CDR3 sequences, about 23% of them seen only once. This sample was shared with a second study, whose subject was T cells of mothers and their children.

This clonotype originated in a girl aged 2 to 10 in good health. The sequenced sample consisted of blood.

The CDR3 sequence is CASSHEYPGFGQPQHF. CDR3 DNA: TGCGCCAGCAGCCATGAATATCCGGGCTTCGGTCAGCCCCAGCATTTT. V is TRBV4-1 and J is TRBJ1-5; D uncertain. The CDR3 has 16 amino acids. Trimming shortened V by 3 bases and J by 6 bases, and 18 bases separated the two germline ends. Looked up from germline, CDR1 is MGHRA and CDR2 is YSYEKL.